The rows below give T cell receptor beta chains drawn from one sample of a study of T cell responses to AZD1222 COVID-19 vaccine. Clones were sequenced by immunoSEQ multiplex PCR, and TCRdb holds only the in-frame ones, with some missing. The sample carries 130,000 to 150,000 clones, roughly 90% recorded once. The sample was peripheral blood, taken on day 0 of AZD1222 vaccination. The receptor set was obtained from an adult in good health. CDR3s include the opening cysteine and the closing phenylalanine or tryptophan. The D gene is left open where the match is weak. The size of a clone is reported for some rows only, either as once, few or many, or as a class for expanded clones.

j_gene: TRBJ1-3
v_gene: TRBV7-9
d_gene: NA
abundance: NA
CDR3aa: CASSFQGRGNTIYF
CDR3nt: TGTGCCAGCAGCTTTCAGGGGCGGGGAAACACCATATATTTT

j_gene: TRBJ2-1
v_gene: TRBV5-4
d_gene: TRBD2
abundance: NA
CDR3aa: CASSFGLGLAEYNEQFF
CDR3nt: TGTGCCAGCAGCTTTGGCCTGGGACTAGCGGAGTACAATGAGCAGTTCTTC

j_gene: TRBJ1-6
v_gene: TRBV4-1
d_gene: TRBD1
abundance: NA
CDR3aa: CASSLQSGTGGSPLHF
CDR3nt: TGCGCCAGCAGCCTCCAATCCGGGACAGGGGGATCACCCCTCCACTTT

j_gene: TRBJ2-2
v_gene: TRBV18
d_gene: NA
abundance: NA
CDR3aa: CASSPLDGSGELFF
CDR3nt: TGTGCCAGCTCACCCCTGGACGGCTCCGGGGAGCTGTTTTTT

j_gene: TRBJ1-3
v_gene: TRBV15
d_gene: NA
abundance: NA
CDR3aa: CATSTRFSSGNTIYF
CDR3nt: TGTGCCACCAGCACCCGATTTAGCTCTGGAAACACCATATATTTT

j_gene: TRBJ2-1
v_gene: TRBV29-1
d_gene: NA
abundance: NA
CDR3aa: CSGRDINEQFF
CDR3nt: TGCAGCGGCCGGGACATCAATGAGCAGTTCTTC

j_gene: TRBJ1-1
v_gene: TRBV19
d_gene: NA
abundance: NA
CDR3aa: CASSRGNTEAFF
CDR3nt: TGTGCCAGTAGTCGAGGGAACACTGAAGCTTTCTTT

j_gene: TRBJ2-3
v_gene: TRBV19
d_gene: TRBD2
abundance: few
CDR3aa: CASAGQRGTDTQYF
CDR3nt: TGTGCCAGTGCGGGGCAGCGGGGGACGGATACGCAGTATTTT

j_gene: TRBJ1-3
v_gene: TRBV18
d_gene: TRBD1
abundance: NA
CDR3aa: CASSPSTGTGWHGNTIYF
CDR3nt: TGTGCCAGCTCACCTTCAACCGGGACAGGGTGGCACGGAAACACCATATATTTT

j_gene: TRBJ2-5
v_gene: TRBV7-6
d_gene: NA
abundance: NA
CDR3aa: CASSLERGGVRETQYF
CDR3nt: TGTGCCAGCAGCTTAGAGAGGGGCGGAGTGCGAGAGACCCAGTACTTC

j_gene: TRBJ2-5
v_gene: TRBV9
d_gene: NA
abundance: NA
CDR3aa: CASSVQVTQETQYF
CDR3nt: TGTGCCAGCAGCGTACAGGTGACTCAAGAGACCCAGTACTTC

j_gene: TRBJ2-7
v_gene: TRBV14
d_gene: NA
abundance: NA
CDR3aa: CASSQDTHPYEQYF
CDR3nt: TGTGCCAGCAGCCAAGATACACATCCCTACGAGCAGTACTTC

j_gene: TRBJ1-5
v_gene: TRBV5-6
d_gene: NA
abundance: NA
CDR3aa: CASSLGPNRVNQPQHF
CDR3nt: TGTGCCAGCAGCTTGGGTCCCAACAGGGTCAATCAGCCCCAGCATTTT

j_gene: TRBJ2-7
v_gene: TRBV5-1
d_gene: TRBD1
abundance: NA
CDR3aa: CASSLGTGAYEQYF
CDR3nt: TGCGCCAGCAGCTTGGGGACAGGGGCCTACGAGCAGTACTTC

j_gene: TRBJ2-7
v_gene: TRBV10-2
d_gene: TRBD1
abundance: NA
CDR3aa: CASSVLGTVTYEQYF
CDR3nt: TGCGCCAGCAGTGTCCTCGGGACAGTTACCTACGAGCAGTACTTC

j_gene: TRBJ1-5
v_gene: TRBV12-3/TRBV12-4
d_gene: NA
abundance: NA
CDR3aa: CASSDWDQPQHF
CDR3nt: TGTGCCAGCAGCGATTGGGATCAGCCCCAGCATTTT

j_gene: TRBJ1-1
v_gene: TRBV7-9
d_gene: NA
abundance: few
CDR3aa: CASSFGNTEAFF
CDR3nt: TGTGCCAGCAGCTTCGGGAACACTGAAGCTTTCTTT

j_gene: TRBJ2-6
v_gene: TRBV28
d_gene: NA
abundance: NA
CDR3aa: CASSFVGWGSGANVLTF
CDR3nt: TGTGCCAGCAGTTTCGTTGGGTGGGGGTCTGGGGCCAACGTCCTGACTTTC

j_gene: TRBJ1-2
v_gene: TRBV24-1
d_gene: TRBD1
abundance: once
CDR3aa: CATSDPTGRSGYTF
CDR3nt: TGTGCCACCAGTGATCCGACAGGGAGGAGCGGCTACACCTTC

j_gene: TRBJ1-1
v_gene: TRBV5-1
d_gene: TRBD1
abundance: NA
CDR3aa: CASSTTGVGEAFF
CDR3nt: TGCGCCAGCAGCACAACAGGGGTGGGTGAAGCTTTCTTT

j_gene: TRBJ1-1
v_gene: TRBV5-1
d_gene: TRBD1
abundance: once
CDR3aa: CASSSTGGTEAFF
CDR3nt: TGCGCCAGCAGCTCAACAGGGGGCACTGAAGCTTTCTTT

j_gene: TRBJ2-7
v_gene: TRBV7-8
d_gene: TRBD2
abundance: NA
CDR3aa: CASSFRGGLAASYEQYF
CDR3nt: TGTGCCAGCAGCTTCCGGGGCGGCCTAGCGGCCTCCTACGAGCAGTACTTC

j_gene: TRBJ2-7
v_gene: TRBV5-3
d_gene: NA
abundance: once
CDR3aa: CARSNRQEEQYF
CDR3nt: TGTGCCAGAAGCAATCGACAAGAGGAGCAGTACTTC

j_gene: TRBJ2-6
v_gene: TRBV6-5
d_gene: NA
abundance: NA
CDR3aa: CASSYSSSGANVLTF
CDR3nt: TGTGCCAGCAGTTACTCTAGCTCTGGGGCCAACGTCCTGACTTTC

j_gene: TRBJ1-2
v_gene: TRBV19
d_gene: NA
abundance: NA
CDR3aa: CASSYRDFHYGYTF
CDR3nt: TGTGCCAGTAGCTATCGCGATTTTCACTATGGCTACACCTTC

j_gene: TRBJ2-1
v_gene: TRBV5-1
d_gene: NA
abundance: NA
CDR3aa: CASSLDGKPEQFF
CDR3nt: TGCGCCAGCAGCTTGGATGGCAAACCAGAGCAGTTCTTC

j_gene: TRBJ2-2
v_gene: TRBV6-2/TRBV6-3
d_gene: NA
abundance: NA
CDR3aa: CASSYGSGDVGELFF
CDR3nt: TGTGCCAGCAGTTACGGTTCGGGAGATGTCGGGGAGCTGTTTTTT

j_gene: TRBJ2-7
v_gene: TRBV5-8
d_gene: NA
abundance: NA
CDR3aa: CASSLGGLYEQYF
CDR3nt: TGTGCCAGCAGCTTGGGCGGGTTATACGAGCAGTACTTC

j_gene: TRBJ2-1
v_gene: TRBV5-5
d_gene: TRBD2
abundance: NA
CDR3aa: CASSWTSLGEQFF
CDR3nt: TGTGCCAGCAGCTGGACTAGCCTTGGTGAGCAGTTCTTC

j_gene: TRBJ2-7
v_gene: TRBV7-9
d_gene: TRBD1
abundance: NA
CDR3aa: CASSLSGQGNYEQYF
CDR3nt: TGTGCCAGCAGCCTAAGTGGACAGGGCAACTACGAGCAGTACTTC

j_gene: TRBJ2-2
v_gene: TRBV15
d_gene: TRBD1
abundance: NA
CDR3aa: CATSRGQGAGELFF
CDR3nt: TGTGCCACCAGCAGGGGACAGGGGGCCGGGGAGCTGTTTTTT

j_gene: TRBJ2-1
v_gene: TRBV19
d_gene: NA
abundance: NA
CDR3aa: CASSIDLLVGEQFF
CDR3nt: TGTGCCAGTAGTATAGATTTACTAGTCGGTGAGCAGTTCTTC

j_gene: TRBJ2-7
v_gene: TRBV3-1/TRBV3-2
d_gene: NA
abundance: NA
CDR3aa: CASSQVRGEGYEQYF
CDR3nt: TGTGCCAGCAGCCAGGTCAGGGGGGAAGGCTACGAGCAGTACTTC

j_gene: TRBJ2-3
v_gene: TRBV18
d_gene: NA
abundance: NA
CDR3aa: CASSPKVALRADTQYF
CDR3nt: TGTGCCAGCTCACCAAAGGTAGCCCTACGAGCAGATACGCAGTATTTT

j_gene: TRBJ2-1
v_gene: TRBV3-1/TRBV3-2
d_gene: TRBD2
abundance: NA
CDR3aa: CASSQDRGLAGDPYNEQFF
CDR3nt: TGTGCCAGCAGCCAAGACCGCGGACTAGCGGGAGACCCCTACAATGAGCAGTTCTTC

j_gene: TRBJ1-3
v_gene: TRBV10-3
d_gene: NA
abundance: NA
CDR3aa: CAISESGSSGNTIYF
CDR3nt: TGTGCCATCAGTGAGTCTGGGTCCTCTGGAAACACCATATATTTT

j_gene: TRBJ1-6
v_gene: TRBV14
d_gene: NA
abundance: once
CDR3aa: CASSPGLGNSPLHF
CDR3nt: TGTGCCAGCAGCCCGGGGCTTGGTAATTCACCCCTCCACTTT

j_gene: TRBJ2-2
v_gene: TRBV6-5
d_gene: NA
abundance: once
CDR3aa: CASSYRDRNTGELFF
CDR3nt: TGTGCCAGCAGCTACCGGGACCGGAACACCGGGGAGCTGTTTTTT

j_gene: TRBJ1-6
v_gene: TRBV9
d_gene: NA
abundance: NA
CDR3aa: CASSVDYNSPLHF
CDR3nt: TGTGCCAGCAGCGTAGACTATAATTCACCCCTCCACTTT

j_gene: TRBJ1-2
v_gene: TRBV23-1
d_gene: NA
abundance: NA
CDR3aa: CASSQSTGVRGGRVAKNGYTF
CDR3nt: TGCGCCAGCAGTCAATCGACGGGTGTTCGTGGGGGGCGCGTTGCTAAGAATGGCTACACCTTC

j_gene: TRBJ2-7
v_gene: TRBV5-8
d_gene: TRBD2
abundance: NA
CDR3aa: CASSVGLAGYEQYF
CDR3nt: TGTGCCAGCAGCGTGGGACTAGCGGGGTACGAGCAGTACTTC

j_gene: TRBJ1-4
v_gene: TRBV2
d_gene: TRBD1
abundance: NA
CDR3aa: CASTKDRDEKLFF
CDR3nt: TGTGCCAGCACCAAGGACAGGGACGAAAAACTGTTTTTT

j_gene: TRBJ2-2
v_gene: TRBV9
d_gene: TRBD1
abundance: NA
CDR3aa: CASSLTPGTDAGELFF
CDR3nt: TGTGCCAGCAGCCTTACCCCCGGGACAGACGCCGGGGAGCTGTTTTTT

j_gene: TRBJ2-7
v_gene: TRBV4-3
d_gene: NA
abundance: NA
CDR3aa: CASSPSLGGASYEQYF
CDR3nt: TGCGCCAGCAGCCCGTCCCTTGGCGGGGCGTCCTACGAGCAGTACTTC

j_gene: TRBJ2-7
v_gene: TRBV3-1/TRBV3-2
d_gene: TRBD2
abundance: NA
CDR3aa: CASSPGLAGSYEQYF
CDR3nt: TGTGCCAGCAGCCCCGGACTAGCGGGTTCCTACGAGCAGTACTTC

j_gene: TRBJ2-1
v_gene: TRBV7-2
d_gene: NA
abundance: once
CDR3aa: CASSLARGVYNEQFF
CDR3nt: TGTGCCAGCAGCTTAGCCAGGGGGGTTTACAATGAGCAGTTCTTC

j_gene: TRBJ2-7
v_gene: TRBV9
d_gene: NA
abundance: NA
CDR3aa: CASSAEGFSYEQYF
CDR3nt: TGTGCCAGCAGCGCAGAGGGGTTCTCCTACGAGCAGTACTTC

j_gene: TRBJ2-5
v_gene: TRBV15
d_gene: NA
abundance: NA
CDR3aa: CATSRDRAGETQYF
CDR3nt: TGTGCCACCAGCAGAGACAGGGCTGGGGAGACCCAGTACTTC

j_gene: TRBJ1-1
v_gene: TRBV6-2/TRBV6-3
d_gene: NA
abundance: NA
CDR3aa: CASSYWLSGGGHSEAFF
CDR3nt: TGTGCCAGCAGTTACTGGTTATCGGGAGGGGGACATAGTGAAGCTTTCTTT

j_gene: TRBJ1-2
v_gene: TRBV15
d_gene: TRBD1
abundance: NA
CDR3aa: CATSKNPGQGNYGYTF
CDR3nt: TGTGCCACCAGCAAGAACCCGGGACAGGGGAACTATGGCTACACCTTC

j_gene: TRBJ1-2
v_gene: TRBV7-8
d_gene: TRBD1
abundance: once
CDR3aa: CASRYLRAGQGDGYTF
CDR3nt: TGTGCCAGCCGTTATTTGAGGGCGGGACAGGGCGATGGCTACACCTTC